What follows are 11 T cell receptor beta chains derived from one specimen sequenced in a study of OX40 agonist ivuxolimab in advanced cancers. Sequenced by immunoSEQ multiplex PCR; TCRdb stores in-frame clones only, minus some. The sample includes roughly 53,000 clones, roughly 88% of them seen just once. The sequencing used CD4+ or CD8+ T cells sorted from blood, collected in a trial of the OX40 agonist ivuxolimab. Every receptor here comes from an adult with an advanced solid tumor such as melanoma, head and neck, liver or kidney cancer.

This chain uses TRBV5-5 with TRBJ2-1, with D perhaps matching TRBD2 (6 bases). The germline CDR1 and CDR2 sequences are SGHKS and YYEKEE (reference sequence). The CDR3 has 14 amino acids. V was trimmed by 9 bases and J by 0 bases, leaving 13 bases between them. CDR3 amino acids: CAIVGLASYNEQFF. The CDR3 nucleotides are TGTGCCATTGTGGGACTTGCCTCCTACAATGAGCAGTTCTTC.

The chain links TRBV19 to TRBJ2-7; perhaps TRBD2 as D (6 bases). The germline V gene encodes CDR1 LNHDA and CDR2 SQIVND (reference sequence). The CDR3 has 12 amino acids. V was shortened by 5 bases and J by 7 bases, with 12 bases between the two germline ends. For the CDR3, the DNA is TGTGCCAGTAGTTCAGGAGGGTGGGAGCAGTACTTC. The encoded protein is CASSSGGWEQYF.

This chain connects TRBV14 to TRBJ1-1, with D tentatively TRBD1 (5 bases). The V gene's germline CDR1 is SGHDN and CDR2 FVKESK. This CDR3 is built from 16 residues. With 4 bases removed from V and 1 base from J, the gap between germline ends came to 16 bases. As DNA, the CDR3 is TGTGCCAGCAGCCCGATTACCGGGACGGCGAACACTGAAGCTTTCTTT. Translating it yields CASSPITGTANTEAFF.

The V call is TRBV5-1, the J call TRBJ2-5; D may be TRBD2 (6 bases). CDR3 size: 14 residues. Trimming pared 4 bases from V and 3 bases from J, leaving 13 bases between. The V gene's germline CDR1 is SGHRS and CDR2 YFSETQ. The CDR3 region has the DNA TGCGCCAGCAGCCGCTGGACTATCGAAGAGACCCAGTACTTC. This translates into CASSRWTIEETQYF. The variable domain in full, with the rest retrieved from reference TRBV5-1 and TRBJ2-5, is KAGVTQTPRYLIKTRGQQVTLSCSPISGHRSVSWYQQTPGQGLQFLFEYFSETQRNKGNFPGRFSGRQFSNSRSEMNVSTLELGDSALYLCASSRWTIEETQYFGPGTRLLVL.

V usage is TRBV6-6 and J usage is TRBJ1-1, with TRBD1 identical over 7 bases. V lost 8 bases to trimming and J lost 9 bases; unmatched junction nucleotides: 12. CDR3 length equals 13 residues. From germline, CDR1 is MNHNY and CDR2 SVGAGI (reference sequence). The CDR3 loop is CASYSDRALKAFF. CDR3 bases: TGTGCCAGCTACTCTGACAGGGCCCTTAAAGCTTTCTTT.

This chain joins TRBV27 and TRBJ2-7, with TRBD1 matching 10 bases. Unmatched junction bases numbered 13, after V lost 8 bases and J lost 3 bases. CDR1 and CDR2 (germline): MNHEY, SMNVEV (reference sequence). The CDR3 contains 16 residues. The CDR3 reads CASPYAPGQGFYEQYF. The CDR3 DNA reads TGTGCCAGCCCGTACGCCCCGGGACAGGGGTTCTACGAGCAGTACTTC.

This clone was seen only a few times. The CDR3 spells CASSEGSGGGGEDTQYF. The CDR3 DNA reads as TGTGCCAGCAGTGAAGGAAGTGGTGGAGGGGGCGAAGATACGCAGTATTTT. The chain links TRBV6-1 to TRBJ2-3, with a tentative D call TRBD1 (7 bases). Deletions cut 1 base from V and 5 bases from J, with 19 bases between. This CDR3 is built from 17 residues. Germline V gene sequence: CDR1 MNHNS, CDR2 SASEGT.

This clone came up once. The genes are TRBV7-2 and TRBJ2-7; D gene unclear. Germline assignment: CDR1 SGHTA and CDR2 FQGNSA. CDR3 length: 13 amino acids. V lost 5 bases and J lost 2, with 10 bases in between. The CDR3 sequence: CASSPDTAYEQYF. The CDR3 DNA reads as TGTGCCAGCAGCCCCGATACCGCCTACGAGCAGTACTTC. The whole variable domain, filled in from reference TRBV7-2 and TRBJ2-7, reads GAGVSQSPSNKVTEKGKDVELRCDPISGHTALYWYRQSLGQGLEFLIYFQGNSAPDKSGLPSDRFSAERTGGSVSTLTIQRTQQEDSAVYLCASSPDTAYEQYFGPGTRLTVT.

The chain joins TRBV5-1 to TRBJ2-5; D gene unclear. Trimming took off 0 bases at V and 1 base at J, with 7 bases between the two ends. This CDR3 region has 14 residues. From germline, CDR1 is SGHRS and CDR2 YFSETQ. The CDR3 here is CASSLGPSQETQYF. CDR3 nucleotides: TGCGCCAGCAGCTTGGGCCCTTCCCAAGAGACCCAGTACTTC.

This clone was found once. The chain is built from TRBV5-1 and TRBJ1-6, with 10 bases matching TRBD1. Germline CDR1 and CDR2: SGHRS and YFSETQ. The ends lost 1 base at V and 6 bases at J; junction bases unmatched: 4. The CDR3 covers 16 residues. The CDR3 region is CASSLFGDRGNSPLHF. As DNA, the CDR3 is TGCGCCAGCAGCTTGTTCGGGGACAGGGGTAATTCACCCCTCCACTTT. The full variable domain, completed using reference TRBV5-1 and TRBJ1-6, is KAGVTQTPRYLIKTRGQQVTLSCSPISGHRSVSWYQQTPGQGLQFLFEYFSETQRNKGNFPGRFSGRQFSNSRSEMNVSTLELGDSALYLCASSLFGDRGNSPLHFGNGTRLTVT.

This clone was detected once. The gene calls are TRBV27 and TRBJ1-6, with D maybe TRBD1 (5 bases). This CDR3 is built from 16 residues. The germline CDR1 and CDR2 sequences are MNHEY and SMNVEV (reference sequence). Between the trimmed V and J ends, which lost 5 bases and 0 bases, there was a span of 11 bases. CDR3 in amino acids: CASSPRQSSYNSPLHF. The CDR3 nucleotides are TGTGCCAGCAGTCCAAGACAGAGCTCCTATAATTCACCCCTCCACTTT.